This T cell receptor (beta chain) was recovered during a study of T-cell reconstitution after alpha-beta-depleted transplantation in children. The CDR3 loop spans 13 amino acids. The V gene's germline CDR1 is SNHLY and CDR2 FYNNEI. The V and J ends lost 6 bases and 2 bases respectively, with 11 bases between them. In this sample, this clonotype turned up a few times. TCRbeta library construction was performed incorporating unique molecular identifiers. TCRdb re-called the PCR reads through MiXCR, storing one row per CDR3 protein. The sample shows hundreds of thousands of distinct CDR3 sequences, roughly an eighth of them seen only once.

The receptor was isolated from a human donor who donated a stem cell graft to a child with combined immunodeficiency. Source: PBMCs from the stem cell graft donor, taken from the stem cell graft. V and J are TRBV2 and TRBJ2-7; D not resolved. CDR3 amino acids: CASRTQITYEQYF. CDR3 coding DNA: TGTGCCAGCAGGACACAGATTACCTACGAGCAGTACTTC.